This section outlines one T cell receptor (beta chain) sequence together with its context. Its target is unknown. This sample is drawn from a study of cytomegalovirus exposure and HLA in healthy donors. Study-level background: Samples from HLA-typed donors yielded approximately 80 million unique TCRs in an early data release.

The study, taken as a whole, reports: Sequencing depth across donors, presence/absence analyses assumed, was roughly uniform.

V lost 5 bases to trimming and J lost 5 bases; unmatched junction nucleotides: 1. The CDR3 extends over 13 amino acids. Germline CDR1 and CDR2: SGDLS and YYNGEE. The PCR used 60 Vbeta and 13 Jbeta primers. Generated by immunoSEQ multiplex PCR, the TCRdb table keeps only in-frame clones and is missing some. The table includes roughly 120,000 clones, about 86% detected once. The chain couples TRBV9 to TRBJ2-1, with 10 positions matching TRBD2. This TCR was recovered from a woman in her 30s in good health and CMV-seronegative. The sample consisted of PBMCs. The DNA of the CDR3 is TGTGCCAGCAGAGGACTAGCGGACAATGAGCAGTTCTTC. The encoded protein is CASRGLADNEQFF.